This T cell receptor beta chain was identified in a study of blood T cell repertoires in COVID-19. For the study at large: Whether acute or convalescent, the COVID-19 samples came from the United States, Italy and Spain.

The study assigned cohorts using participant-reported clinical history. The study counted Cohort 3 donors as recovered given two negative PCRs, clearance, or symptom resolution. The CDR3 totals 15 residues. Germline CDR1 SNHLY, CDR2 FYNNEI. V gave up 6 bases and J gave up 5 bases; unmatched junction bases: 11. Sequencing used immunoSEQ multiplex PCR; TCRdb keeps in-frame clones, though not all of them. The sample has hundreds of thousands of clones, about nine tenths seen once. The receptor was isolated from a man aged 60-69 years who had recovered from COVID-19. This chain links TRBV2 with TRBJ1-2, with 8 bases identical to TRBD1. The sample was PBMCs or T cells enriched from blood (not recorded which). DNA of the CDR3: TGTGCCAGCAGCGGCGACAGGGGAGAATGGTATGGCTACACCTTC. As protein: CASSGDRGEWYGYTF.